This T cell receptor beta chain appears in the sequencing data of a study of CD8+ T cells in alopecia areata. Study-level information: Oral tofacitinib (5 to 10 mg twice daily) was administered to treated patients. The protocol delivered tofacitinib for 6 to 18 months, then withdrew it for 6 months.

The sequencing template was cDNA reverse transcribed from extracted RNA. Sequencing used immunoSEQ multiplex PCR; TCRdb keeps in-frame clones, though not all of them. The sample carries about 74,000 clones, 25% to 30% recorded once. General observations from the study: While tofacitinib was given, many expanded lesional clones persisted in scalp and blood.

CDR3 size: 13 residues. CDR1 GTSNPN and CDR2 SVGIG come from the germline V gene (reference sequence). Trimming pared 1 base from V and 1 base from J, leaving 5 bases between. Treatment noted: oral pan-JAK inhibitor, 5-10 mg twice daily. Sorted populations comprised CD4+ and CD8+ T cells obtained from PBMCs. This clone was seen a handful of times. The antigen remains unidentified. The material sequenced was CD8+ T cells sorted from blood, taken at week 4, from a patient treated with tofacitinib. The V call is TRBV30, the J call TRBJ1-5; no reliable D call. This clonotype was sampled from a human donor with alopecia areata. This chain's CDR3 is CAWSDGSNQPQHF. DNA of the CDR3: TGTGCCTGGAGTGATGGGAGCAATCAGCCCCAGCATTTT. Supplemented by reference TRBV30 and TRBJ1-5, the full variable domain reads SQTIHQWPATLVQPVGSPLSLECTVEGTSNPNLYWYRQAAGRGLQLLFYSVGIGQISSEVPQNLSASRPQDRQFILSSKKLLLSDSGFYLCAWSDGSNQPQHFGDGTRLSIL.